This T cell receptor (beta chain) appears in the sequencing data of a study of blood T cell repertoires in COVID-19. Repertoires were generated with immunoSEQ multiplex PCR, while TCRdb's copy carries only in-frame clones and drops some. The data show 100,000 to 150,000 clones, 88% seen once. This CDR3 spans 19 amino acids. V shed 0 bases and J 3 bases; nucleotides not matched to a gene: 2. Germline lookup yields CDR1 LGHDT and CDR2 YNNKEL (reference sequence). Material for sequencing was peripheral blood. The TCR sequence derives from a human donor in a cohort sampled during active COVID-19. This rearrangement joins TRBV3-1 (or the pseudogene TRBV3-2) to TRBJ2-6; 16 positions agree with TRBD2. CDR3 DNA: TGTGCCAGCAGCCAAGAAGGGACTAGCGGGAGGGGTGGGGCCAACGTCCTGACTTTC. Its protein is CASSQEGTSGRGGANVLTF.